This entry lists 28 T cell receptor beta chains sequenced from one sample in a study of CD8 T cells in Susac syndrome (dated by TCRdb to between 2019 and 2020). Receptors were amplified or captured by the immunoSEQ multiplex PCR assay. RNA was extracted with the RNeasy kit and roughly 0.45 to 1 ug was reverse transcribed using random hexamers. TCRdb passed the public sequencing reads through fastp at Q25 and MiXCR, retaining productive beta sequences. Identical CDR3 proteins give one entry, which carries the most common genes and DNA. Across this sample there are 300,000 or so distinct CDR3 sequences, with around 90% seen only once. Of the sample, 0.065% is held by the ten largest clones. Sequenced material: CD4+ T cells from PBMCs. These receptor sequences come from a human donor with multiple sclerosis.

The chain recombines TRBV25-1 with TRBJ2-5; TRBD2 is a possible D gene (6 bases). V gave up 0 bases and J gave up 1 base, with 9 bases separating them. The CDR3 is 15 amino acids. Per the germline V gene, CDR1 is MGHDK and CDR2 is SYGVNS. The CDR3 loop reads CASSEYRGAQETQYF. The DNA for the CDR3 is TGTGCCAGCAGTGAATATCGCGGGGCCCAAGAGACCCAGTACTTC. Using reference TRBV25-1 and TRBJ2-5 for the parts outside the CDR3, the full variable domain is EADIYQTPRYLVIGTGKKITLECSQTMGHDKMYWYQQDPGMELHLIHYSYGVNSTEKGDLSSESTVSRIRTEHFPLTLESARPSHTSQYLCASSEYRGAQETQYFGPGTRLLVL.

This sequence joins TRBV10-3 and TRBJ2-7; 10 bases are shared with TRBD1. The CDR3 loop spans 15 amino acids. V dropped 6 bases and J dropped 4; count of bases not matched to a gene: 9. Germline CDR1 and CDR2: ENHRY and SYGVKD. CDR3 sequence (DNA): TGTGCCATCAGCCCCCGGGACAGGGGTCCTTACGAGCAGTACTTC. Translating gives CAISPRDRGPYEQYF.

The rearrangement joins TRBV12-3 or TRBV12-4 to TRBJ1-3; 8 bases match TRBD1. CDR3 length: 15 residues. With V trimmed by 3 bases and J by 4 bases, 5 bases remained unmatched. CDR3 in amino acids: CASSFAGTGGNTIYF. The CDR3 DNA reads as TGTGCCAGCAGTTTTGCCGGGACAGGCGGAAACACCATATATTTT.

DNA of the CDR3: TGTGCCAGCAGCTCCGGACCTGGGGCAGATACGCAGTATTTT. Translating gives CASSSGPGADTQYF. This chain links TRBV7-9 with TRBJ2-3; the D is unclear. V was cut by 4 bases and J by 4 bases, with 12 bases left in between. Germline loops: CDR1 SEHNR, CDR2 FQNEAQ (reference sequence). The CDR3 contains 14 residues.

The chain carries TRBV7-3 and TRBJ1-1, with D unclear. This CDR3 has 10 amino acids. V shed 8 bases and J shed 3 bases, with 4 bases lying between them. CDR1 is SGHTA, CDR2 FQGTGA, per germline. This CDR3 is CASQDTEAFF. For the CDR3, the DNA is TGTGCCAGCCAGGACACTGAAGCTTTCTTT.

The V and J genes are TRBV20-1 and TRBJ2-5; 9 bases align to TRBD2. This CDR3 comprises 14 residues. V shed 5 bases, J shed 2 bases, and the junction held 6 bases outside the gene matches. CDR1 is DFQATT, CDR2 SNEGSKA, per germline (reference sequence). The CDR3 DNA reads as TGCAGTGCTGGGGCCCTAGCGGGGCAAGAGACCCAGTACTTC. Its protein is CSAGALAGQETQYF.

The rearrangement uses TRBV30 and TRBJ2-1, with 9 bases matching TRBD2. Per the germline V gene, CDR1 is GTSNPN and CDR2 is SVGIG (reference sequence). J was trimmed by 4 bases and V by 2 bases; bases with no gene match: 9. The CDR3 consists of 16 residues. The CDR3 bases are TGTGCCTGGAGTCACATAGCGGGAGTACGGTACAATGAGCAGTTCTTC. It encodes CAWSHIAGVRYNEQFF.

This sequence joins TRBV29-1 and TRBJ1-2; D remains unclear. The germline gives CDR1 SQVTM, CDR2 ANQGSEA. V was trimmed by 6 bases and J by 6 bases, leaving 17 bases between them. The length of the CDR3 is 13 residues. The CDR3 protein is CSVRRNWADGYTF. CDR3 bases: TGCAGCGTCCGCAGGAATTGGGCCGATGGCTACACCTTC.

The rearrangement links TRBV20-1 to TRBJ2-3, with D maybe TRBD2 (6 bases). Trimming shortened V by 6 bases and J by 3 bases, and 13 bases separated the two germline ends. In germline, CDR1 is DFQATT, CDR2 SNEGSKA (reference sequence). This CDR3 region has 13 residues. The CDR3 here is CSAILGRTDTQYF. The CDR3 DNA sequence: TGCAGTGCCATCCTAGGGAGGACAGATACGCAGTATTTT.

The chain links TRBV29-1 to TRBJ2-1; 8 bases are a match to TRBD2. With V trimmed by 3 bases and J by 8 bases, 15 bases remained unmatched. This CDR3 comprises 16 residues. The germline CDR1 and CDR2 sequences are SQVTM and ANQGSEA. CDR3 in DNA: TGCAGCGTTGAGGGCTCGGGGGGGTATTCTAGGGATGAGCAGTTCTTC. It encodes CSVEGSGGYSRDEQFF.

The chain employs TRBV27 and TRBJ2-1, with 10 nucleotides matching TRBD2. The J segment lost 4 bases and the V segment lost 0 bases, leaving 3 bases of the junction unmatched. Germline CDR1 MNHEY, CDR2 SMNVEV (reference sequence). The CDR3 sequence is 16 residues long. The CDR3 here is CASSLSAGGLYNEQFF. The CDR3 DNA sequence: TGTGCCAGCAGTTTATCAGCGGGGGGGCTATACAATGAGCAGTTCTTC.

This CDR3 is CSARVPGLAGLNEQFF. CDR3 nucleotides: TGCAGTGCTAGAGTTCCGGGACTAGCGGGATTGAATGAGCAGTTCTTC. The chain uses TRBV20-1 and TRBJ2-1, with 13 bases aligning to TRBD2. The CDR3 has 16 amino acids. V dropped 1 base and J dropped 7; count of bases not matched to a gene: 7. CDR1 and CDR2 from the germline V gene are DFQATT and SNEGSKA (reference sequence).

The rearrangement joins TRBV29-1 to TRBJ2-3; 7 bases are a match to TRBD1. This CDR3 contains 13 residues. With 4 bases clipped from V and 8 bases from J, the junction kept 9 bases outside the gene matches. CDR1 is SQVTM and CDR2 is ANQGSEA in the germline V gene. CDR3 in amino acids: CSVGQGVRGTQYF. DNA of the CDR3: TGCAGCGTTGGGCAGGGGGTCAGGGGTACGCAGTATTTT.

In the case of this clonotype: One junction end does not reproduce the germline sequence, and a read error may be involved. V usage is TRBV15 and J usage is TRBJ2-7; perhaps TRBD2 as D (5 bases). The CDR3 is 12 residues long. The germline gives CDR1 LNHNV, CDR2 YYDKDF (reference sequence). CDR3 DNA: TGTGCCACCAGCAGTATAGGAGGCGAGCGTAGGTTC. This sequence encodes CATSSIGGERRF.

The rearrangement uses TRBV4-3 and TRBJ2-3, with a tentative D call TRBD1 (5 bases). The germline V gene encodes CDR1 LGHNA and CDR2 YSLEER. V lost 0 bases, J lost 5 bases, and 12 bases lay in between. The CDR3 is made up of 15 amino acids. This CDR3 reads CASSQEGQGGDTQYF. CDR3 nucleotides: TGCGCCAGCAGCCAAGAAGGGCAGGGTGGAGATACGCAGTATTTT.

The J gene is TRBJ2-3, the V gene TRBV6-5, with 12 bases matching TRBD2. The CDR3 is 16 amino acids. Trimming took 3 bases from V and 5 from J; bases not matched to a gene: 6. Looked up from germline, CDR1 is MNHEY and CDR2 is SVGAGI. CDR3 sequence (DNA): TGTGCCAGCAGTTATAAGACTAGCGGGAGACTAGATACGCAGTATTTT. Its protein is CASSYKTSGRLDTQYF.

The chain has TRBV30 and TRBJ2-7; 8 nucleotides line up with TRBD2. With V trimmed by 3 bases and J by 3 bases, 7 bases remained unmatched. Per germline, CDR1 GTSNPN and CDR2 SVGIG (reference sequence). The CDR3 is 14 amino acids. CDR3 region: CAWRGGGRFYEQYF. Here the CDR3 DNA reads TGTGCCTGGAGAGGAGGCGGGAGGTTCTACGAGCAGTACTTC.

The chain joins TRBV2 to TRBJ2-1, with D possibly being TRBD2 (6 bases). CDR1 is SNHLY, CDR2 FYNNEI, per germline. The ends were cut back, 5 bases at V and 4 bases at J, with 21 bases in the middle. This CDR3 is 17 amino acids long. The CDR3 DNA is TGTGCCAGCAGTTCCCAAGCGGGCCAAGTCATATACAATGAGCAGTTCTTC. This gives the protein CASSSQAGQVIYNEQFF. The full variable domain, its missing parts supplied by reference TRBV2 and TRBJ2-1, is EPEVTQTPSHQVTQMGQEVILRCVPISNHLYFYWYRQILGQKVEFLVSFYNNEISEKSEIFDDQFSVERPDGSNFTLKIRSTKLEDSAMYFCASSSQAGQVIYNEQFFGPGTRLTVL.

The V and J genes are TRBV11-2 and TRBJ2-1; a weak D match, TRBD1 (6 bases). The V end lost 1 base, the J end lost 10 bases, and 17 bases lay between the germline ends. From germline, CDR1 is SGHAT and CDR2 FQNNGV. The length of the CDR3 is 15 residues. CDR3 DNA sequence: TGTGCCAGCAGCTTAGGCCCGACAGGTTTGGGCGAGCAGTTCTTC. This translates into CASSLGPTGLGEQFF.

The genes are TRBV18 and TRBJ2-6; D is ambiguous. V was shortened by 1 base and J by 0 bases, with 13 bases between the two germline ends. The CDR3 length is 18 residues. Germline assignment: CDR1 KGHSH and CDR2 LQKENI. CDR3 DNA sequence: TGTGCCAGCTCACCACAAGGCCTCGTCTTCTCTGGGGCCAACGTCCTGACTTTC. Amino acids: CASSPQGLVFSGANVLTF.

V is TRBV5-1 and J is TRBJ2-7; 9 bases fit TRBD1. Losses at the gene ends were 3 bases for V and 4 bases for J; bases not matched to a gene: 11. Germline CDR1 and CDR2: SGHRS and YFSETQ. The CDR3 runs to 16 residues. The CDR3 is CASSSSPGQGPYEQYF. CDR3 sequence (DNA): TGCGCCAGCAGCTCTTCCCCGGGACAGGGACCGTACGAGCAGTACTTC.

V usage is TRBV30 and J usage is TRBJ2-7; D possibly corresponds to TRBD2 (6 bases). Germline V gene data show CDR1 as GTSNPN and CDR2 as SVGIG (reference sequence). The CDR3 sequence is 14 residues long. The V end was cut by 1 base, the J end by 8 bases, with 18 bases between. The CDR3 nucleotides read TGTGCCTGGAGTGCAACCGGGACTCACGGTCAGCAGTACTTC. It encodes CAWSATGTHGQQYF.

The chain carries TRBV30 and TRBJ1-1; the match to TRBD1 covers 8 bases. This CDR3 has 14 residues. Looked up from germline, CDR1 is GTSNPN and CDR2 is SVGIG (reference sequence). V lost 0 bases and J lost 5; bases outside the gene matches: 5. CDR3 coding DNA: TGTGCCTGGAGTGTCCAGGGGGCCGGGACTGAAGCTTTCTTT. Its translation: CAWSVQGAGTEAFF.

The V and J genes are TRBV23-1 and TRBJ1-3; D perhaps matches TRBD1 (6 bases). TRBV23-1 qualifies as an ORF whose function is uncertain. V lost 10 bases to trimming and J lost 2 bases, with 18 bases between them. This CDR3 spans 15 amino acids. CDR3 in amino acids: CANRQGGLTGNTIYF. DNA of the CDR3: TGCGCCAACCGCCAAGGGGGGTTAACTGGAAACACCATATATTTT.

V usage is TRBV2 and J usage is TRBJ2-6; tentative D call: TRBD2 (5 bases). Between the trimmed V and J ends, which lost 8 bases and 0 bases, there was a span of 14 bases. CDR3 size: 16 residues. Germline assignment: CDR1 SNHLY and CDR2 FYNNEI. CDR3 in DNA: TGTGCCAGCTCCATAGTCGGGAACTCTGGGGCCAACGTCCTGACTTTC. Its protein is CASSIVGNSGANVLTF.

The chain links TRBV30 to TRBJ1-1; 9 bases match TRBD1. Germline lookup yields CDR1 GTSNPN and CDR2 SVGIG (reference sequence). The V gene end was trimmed by 2 bases and the J gene end by 3 bases; junction bases not matched to a gene: 13. The CDR3 is 17 residues long. CDR3: CAWSSDRGLVVHTEAFF. The CDR3 DNA reads as TGTGCCTGGAGTTCAGACAGGGGGTTGGTGGTTCACACTGAAGCTTTCTTT.

V usage is TRBV11-2 and J usage is TRBJ1-1; D is uncertain. From germline, CDR1 is SGHAT and CDR2 FQNNGV. The CDR3 spans 13 residues. The V end was cut by 2 bases, the J end by 4 bases, with 8 bases between. The CDR3 DNA follows: TGTGCCAGCAGCTTATTAAGCGTCACTGAAGCTTTCTTT. Translation gives CASSLLSVTEAFF.

The J gene is TRBJ1-3, the V gene TRBV9, with D hard to call. The CDR3 covers 17 residues. Germline assignment: CDR1 SGDLS and CDR2 YYNGEE. V lost 2 bases, J lost 2 bases, and 17 bases lay in between. The DNA of the CDR3 is TGTGCCAGCAGCGTTTTGCCAGAGCCTACCCCTGGAAACACCATATATTTT. Translated, it gives CASSVLPEPTPGNTIYF. The full variable domain, with the rest looked up from reference TRBV9 and TRBJ1-3, is DSGVTQTPKHLITATGQRVTLRCSPRSGDLSVYWYQQSLDQGLQFLIQYYNGEERAKGNILERFSAQQFPDLHSELNLSSLELGDSALYFCASSVLPEPTPGNTIYFGEGSWLTVV.